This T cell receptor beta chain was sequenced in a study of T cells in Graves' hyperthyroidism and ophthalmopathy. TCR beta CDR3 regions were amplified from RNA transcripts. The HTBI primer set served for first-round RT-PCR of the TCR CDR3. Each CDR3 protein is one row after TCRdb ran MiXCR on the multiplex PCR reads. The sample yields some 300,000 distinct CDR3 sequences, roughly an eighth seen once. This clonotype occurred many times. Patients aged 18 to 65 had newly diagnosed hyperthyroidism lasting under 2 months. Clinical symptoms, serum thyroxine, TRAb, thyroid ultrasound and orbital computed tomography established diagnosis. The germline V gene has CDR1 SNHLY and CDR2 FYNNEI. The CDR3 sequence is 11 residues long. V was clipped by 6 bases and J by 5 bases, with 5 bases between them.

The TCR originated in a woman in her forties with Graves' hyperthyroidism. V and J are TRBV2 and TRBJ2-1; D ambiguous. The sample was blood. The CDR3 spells CASSSNNEQFF. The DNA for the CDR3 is TGTGCCAGCAGCTCGAACAATGAGCAGTTCTTC.